The rows below give T cell receptor beta chains drawn from one sample of a study of cytotoxic CD8 clonotypes in ibrutinib-treated CLL. Measured with immunoSEQ multiplex PCR; TCRdb has only the in-frame clones, and not every one. The sample comprises 130,000 to 150,000 clones, about 91% of which are singletons, and roughly a tenth rests with the top ten. The sequences come from PBMCs, collected after 12 months of ibrutinib treatment. The receptors here all came from a human donor with chronic lymphocytic leukemia. Each CDR3 is given with its conserved first and last residue. The D gene is left open where the match is weak. Only part of the rows carry a size: once, few, many, or a class if the clone is expanded.

V gene	J gene	D gene	clone size	CDR3 protein	CDR3 DNA
TRBV11-2	TRBJ2-7	TRBD2	once	CASSSAGYEQYF	TGTGCCAGCAGCTCAGCGGGGTACGAGCAGTACTTC
TRBV7-6	TRBJ2-5	.	.	CASSLGGSRETQYF	TGTGCCAGCAGCTTAGGGGGTAGTCGGGAGACCCAGTACTTC
TRBV19	TRBJ1-5	.	.	CASSIGQYNQPQHF	TGTGCCAGTAGTATCGGGCAGTACAATCAGCCCCAGCATTTT
TRBV7-2	TRBJ1-5	.	.	CASSLEVGPGYQPQHF	TGTGCCAGCAGCTTAGAGGTGGGACCAGGGTATCAGCCCCAGCATTTT
TRBV11-2	TRBJ2-5	.	few	CASSSPGLSKETQYF	TGTGCCAGCAGCTCCCCGGGACTCTCAAAAGAGACCCAGTACTTC
TRBV6-5	TRBJ2-1	TRBD2	.	CASSLGLAGVNEQFF	TGTGCCAGCAGTTTGGGCCTAGCGGGAGTCAATGAGCAGTTCTTC
TRBV19	TRBJ2-3	TRBD2	.	CASSLLPFLAGGTDTQYF	TGTGCCAGTAGCCTCCTTCCCTTTTTAGCGGGAGGCACAGATACGCAGTATTTT
TRBV11-2	TRBJ2-3	TRBD2	.	CASSWGLAGAYTQYF	TGTGCCAGCAGCTGGGGACTAGCGGGAGCGTATACGCAGTATTTT
TRBV7-2	TRBJ2-5	TRBD1	.	CASSYERTGGETQYF	TGTGCCAGCAGCTACGAAAGGACAGGGGGGGAGACCCAGTACTTC
TRBV11-3	TRBJ2-1	.	.	CASSLGTNNEQFF	TGTGCCAGCAGCCTCGGGACCAACAATGAGCAGTTCTTC
TRBV29-1	TRBJ2-2	TRBD2	.	CSVFASGRAGGELFF	TGCAGCGTTTTTGCTAGCGGGAGGGCAGGAGGGGAGCTGTTTTTT
TRBV6-1	TRBJ2-7	.	.	CASSDSRTAEVGYF	TGTGCCAGCAGTGATTCGCGGACAGCGGAGGTGGGGTACTTC
TRBV9	TRBJ1-2	TRBD1	.	CASSVGTGVGYTF	TGTGCCAGCAGCGTGGGGACAGGGGTCGGCTACACCTTC
TRBV5-1	TRBJ2-5	.	.	CASSGGQFQETQYF	TGCGCCAGCAGCGGCGGACAGTTTCAAGAGACCCAGTACTTC
TRBV29-1	TRBJ2-1	TRBD1	once	CSVGTGGTYNEQFF	TGCAGCGTCGGGACAGGGGGGACCTACAATGAGCAGTTCTTC
TRBV27	TRBJ2-7	.	.	CASSLAGYGLYYEQYF	TGTGCCAGCAGTTTGGCGGGGTACGGGCTCTACTACGAGCAGTACTTC
TRBV19	TRBJ2-7	TRBD2	few	CASRKKREGFYEQYF	TGTGCCAGTAGAAAAAAGCGGGAGGGGTTCTACGAGCAGTACTTC
TRBV7-9	TRBJ2-3	.	.	CASSFAQGTDTQYF	TGTGCCAGCAGCTTTGCCCAGGGAACAGATACGCAGTATTTT
TRBV28	TRBJ1-2	.	.	CASSTTEAAGYTF	TGTGCCAGCAGTACGACGGAGGCTGCCGGCTACACCTTC
TRBV19	TRBJ2-7	TRBD1	.	CASSATGGYHEQYF	TGTGCCAGTAGTGCGACAGGGGGCTATCACGAGCAGTACTTC
TRBV27	TRBJ2-3	TRBD1	.	CASTPGQPTDTQYF	TGTGCCAGCACCCCGGGACAGCCCACAGATACGCAGTATTTT
TRBV15	TRBJ2-1	.	.	CATSRDREGNEQFF	TGTGCCACCAGCAGAGATCGAGAGGGCAATGAGCAGTTCTTC
TRBV18	TRBJ2-7	.	.	CASSPPDAQGTFYEQYF	TGTGCCAGCTCACCACCGGACGCCCAGGGGACCTTCTACGAGCAGTACTTC
TRBV7-9	TRBJ2-1	.	.	CASSSSPSSYNEQFF	TGTGCCAGCAGCTCTTCGCCGAGCTCCTACAATGAGCAGTTCTTC
TRBV7-2	TRBJ2-7	.	.	CASSSRRESVYEQYF	TGTGCCAGCAGCTCCCGACGGGAGTCGGTCTACGAGCAGTACTTC
TRBV2	TRBJ2-1	.	.	CASSGQEGGEQFF	TGTGCCAGCAGTGGACAGGAGGGAGGGGAGCAGTTCTTC
TRBV28	TRBJ1-4	.	.	CASSSGTENDKLFF	TGTGCCAGCAGTTCCGGGACGGAAAATGATAAACTGTTTTTT
TRBV5-4	TRBJ2-7	.	few	CASSSYRAIGVGYEQYF	TGTGCCAGCAGCAGCTACCGGGCCATAGGGGTTGGCTACGAGCAGTACTTC
TRBV9	TRBJ2-1	TRBD2	.	CASSVGTSDYNEQFF	TGTGCCAGCAGCGTAGGGACTAGCGACTACAATGAGCAGTTCTTC
TRBV28	TRBJ1-5	.	few	CASSPPSFGNQPQHF	TGTGCCAGCAGCCCTCCTTCTTTCGGCAATCAGCCCCAGCATTTT
TRBV30	TRBJ2-7	.	.	CAWTQPTVGAEQYF	TGTGCCTGGACCCAACCCACTGTAGGTGCCGAGCAGTACTTC
TRBV4-3	TRBJ1-4	TRBD1	.	CASSWDRPNEKLFF	TGCGCCAGCAGCTGGGACAGGCCGAATGAAAAACTGTTTTTT
TRBV7-6	TRBJ2-5	TRBD2	.	CASSLGSGETQYF	TGTGCCAGCAGCTTAGGTAGCGGGGAGACCCAGTACTTC
TRBV9	TRBJ2-7	.	.	CASSVHTGAYEQYF	TGTGCCAGCAGCGTACACACAGGAGCCTACGAGCAGTACTTC
TRBV14	TRBJ2-4	.	.	CASSQVGTGIQYF	TGTGCCAGCAGCCAAGTCGGGACCGGCATTCAGTACTTC
TRBV27	TRBJ1-3	.	few	CASREGGFGNTIYF	TGTGCCAGCAGGGAAGGGGGGTTTGGAAACACCATATATTTT
TRBV29-1	TRBJ1-3	.	once	CSVAGLRSSGNTIYF	TGCAGCGTTGCCGGACTCCGTAGCTCTGGAAACACCATATATTTT
TRBV19	TRBJ1-5	.	.	CASSMAGGYQPQHF	TGTGCCAGTAGTATGGCGGGGGGGTATCAGCCCCAGCATTTT
TRBV18	TRBJ2-7	.	.	CASSPQTDSYEQYF	TGTGCCAGCTCACCTCAGACAGACAGCTACGAGCAGTACTTC
TRBV9	TRBJ1-3	.	once	CASSPDGTSGNTIYF	TGTGCCAGCAGCCCCGACGGGACCTCTGGAAACACCATATATTTT